Sequencing of this T cell receptor (beta chain) was carried out in a study of beta chain features in type 1 diabetes. Notes on the study in general: In every one of the four CD4+ subsets, TCRB CDR3s were moderately but significantly shorter in Type 1 diabetes patients. The cDNA sequencing approach could over-represent high-TCR-expressing cells. Compared to healthy donors, patients appeared to have naive, central memory and Treg TCRB repertoires that were more alike.

The germline V gene has CDR1 GTSNPN and CDR2 SVGIG (reference sequence). The CDR3 is made up of 15 amino acids. The germline V and J ends were trimmed by 0 bases and 6 bases, with 18 bases remaining between them. This clone was counted a few times. The antigen is undetermined. Expressed TCRB transcripts were sequenced, since all the RNA that had been isolated was reverse transcribed. Measured with immunoSEQ multiplex PCR; TCRdb has only the in-frame clones, and not every one. The sample has under 550,000 clones, about an eighth seen once. The sequencing input was naive CD4+ T cells from blood. The chain has TRBV30 and TRBJ2-7, with D perhaps matching TRBD2 (6 bases). The TCR sequence derives from a woman in her late teens or twenties in good health. The CDR3 sequence is CAWSVGIGRRGEQYF. As DNA, the CDR3 is TGTGCCTGGAGTGTGGGGATTGGCAGGAGGGGCGAGCAGTACTTC.